This is a list of T cell receptor beta chains from one sample in a study of cytomegalovirus exposure and HLA in healthy donors. TCRdb's copy holds only in-frame clones and misses some; the assay was immunoSEQ multiplex PCR. The table shows roughly 150,000 clones, with approximately 80% occurring only once. Material: PBMCs. Receptor source: a middle-aged woman in good health and CMV-seronegative. The CDR3 runs from the conserved cysteine through the conserved F or W. Fields, in order: V gene, D gene, J gene, clone size, CDR3 DNA, CDR3 protein. D genes are given only for firm matches. For some rows the clone size is stated as once, few or many, or as a class when expanded; others skip it.

TRBV29-1	.	TRBJ1-1	.	TGCAGCGTTGAAGGACAGCAGAACACTGAAGCTTTCTTT	CSVEGQQNTEAFF
TRBV30	.	TRBJ1-6	few	TGTGCCTGGAGTAAGGGGAACTATAATTCACCCCTCCACTTT	CAWSKGNYNSPLHF
TRBV4-3	.	TRBJ2-1	.	TGCGCCAGCAGCCAAGATTTGGGGGGAGAAGAGCAGTTCTTC	CASSQDLGGEEQFF
TRBV25-1	.	TRBJ2-2	.	TGTGCCAGCAGTGGGAGACTAGTGCCCGGGGAGCTGTTTTTT	CASSGRLVPGELFF
TRBV7-8	.	TRBJ2-7	once	TGTGCCAGCAGCTTAGCAGCTAGCGCGAGCTCCTACGAGCAGTACTTC	CASSLAASASSYEQYF
TRBV7-2	.	TRBJ1-2	.	TGTGCCAGCAGCTTAGCGCGGGCCGGGAGGGATCCCTACACCTTC	CASSLARAGRDPYTF
TRBV7-2	.	TRBJ2-3	.	TGTGCCAGCAGCTCCCCCTCCACTAGCTTGGGTACAGATACGCAGTATTTT	CASSSPSTSLGTDTQYF
TRBV2	.	TRBJ1-1	.	TGTGCCAGCACCCCCCCTTCACGATCCCGACGGGACACTGAAGCTTTCTTT	CASTPPSRSRRDTEAFF
TRBV2	.	TRBJ2-3	.	TGTGCCAGCACTGCCGGTAGCACAGATACGCAGTATTTT	CASTAGSTDTQYF
TRBV7-9	.	TRBJ2-5	.	TGTGCCAGCAGCTTTACCGACTACCAAGAGACCCAGTACTTC	CASSFTDYQETQYF
TRBV27	.	TRBJ1-5	.	TGTGCCAGCAGTCGCAGTGGGGGGGCGGATAGCAATCAGCCCCAGCATTTT	CASSRSGGADSNQPQHF
TRBV28	.	TRBJ1-2	.	TGTGCCAGCAGTTCCACAGGCAACTATGGCTACACCTTC	CASSSTGNYGYTF
TRBV27	TRBD1	TRBJ2-7	.	TGTGCCAGCAGTTTATCGAGGACAGGGGCTGGTGAGCAGTACTTC	CASSLSRTGAGEQYF
TRBV5-1	TRBD1	TRBJ1-4	few	TGCGCCAGCAGCTTGACAGGGACAGCAACTAATGAAAAACTGTTTTTT	CASSLTGTATNEKLFF
TRBV4-3	TRBD2	TRBJ2-1	.	TGCGCCAGCAGCCAAGGAGTGGGGGGGTTTTCCTACAATGAGCAGTTCTTC	CASSQGVGGFSYNEQFF
TRBV6-1	.	TRBJ1-2	.	TGTGCCAGCAGTGATGTGGCTCTTATCTATGGCTACACCTTC	CASSDVALIYGYTF
TRBV27	TRBD1	TRBJ1-2	.	TGTGCCAGCAGGGCTAACGCCGGGACAGGGGGAGCTAACTATGGCTACACCTTC	CASRANAGTGGANYGYTF
TRBV5-6	.	TRBJ1-1	once	TGTGCCAGCAGCCTCCCGCGGGTCGGGACTGAAGCTTTCTTT	CASSLPRVGTEAFF
TRBV6-1	.	TRBJ1-5	.	TGTGCCAGCAGGCCTAGGGAGGCACCAAATCAGCCCCAGCATTTT	CASRPREAPNQPQHF
TRBV9	TRBD2	TRBJ2-7	once	TGTGCCAGCAGCGGGGAGGGCGAGCAGTACTTC	CASSGEGEQYF
TRBV19	.	TRBJ2-3	.	TGTGCCAGTAGTGGCAGGGTTAGCACAGATACGCAGTATTTT	CASSGRVSTDTQYF
TRBV9	TRBD1	TRBJ2-3	once	TGTGCCAGCAGCGCAGAAACCGGGACAGGTCACACAGATACGCAGTATTTT	CASSAETGTGHTDTQYF
TRBV19	.	TRBJ2-2	.	TGTGCCAGTAGTATTCCTAGCAGGTTCCCCGGGGAGCTGTTTTTT	CASSIPSRFPGELFF
TRBV30	.	TRBJ2-7	few	TGTGCCTGGAGGATGGGTCTTGGGGGGGCGGGGGAGCAGTACTTC	CAWRMGLGGAGEQYF
TRBV5-1	TRBD1	TRBJ2-7	.	TGCGCCAGCAGCACCCAGGCGGGACAGGGGATTTTTCACGAGCAGTACTTC	CASSTQAGQGIFHEQYF
TRBV6-5	.	TRBJ2-7	.	TGTGCCAGCAGCTACCTCGACAGCTCCTACGAGCAGTACTTC	CASSYLDSSYEQYF
TRBV14	.	TRBJ1-4	.	TGTGCCAGCAGTTCCGGGACAAGTCCCGAAAAACTGTTTTTT	CASSSGTSPEKLFF
TRBV11-1	TRBD1	TRBJ2-7	.	TGTGCCAGCAGTCTCACCCTATTCGGGACAGGGGGATACGAGCAGTACTTC	CASSLTLFGTGGYEQYF
TRBV28	TRBD2	TRBJ2-3	.	TGTGCCAGCGACATCCCGGGACTAGCGGGAGGAAGCGCAGATACGCAGTATTTT	CASDIPGLAGGSADTQYF
TRBV19	TRBD1	TRBJ2-7	.	TGTGCCAGTAGTGCCGGACAGGGGTACGAGCAGTACTTC	CASSAGQGYEQYF
TRBV27	TRBD1	TRBJ1-2	.	TGTGCCAGCAGTTTAGGGACAGGGGGATCCAGAATGACCTTC	CASSLGTGGSRMTF
TRBV6-4	TRBD2	TRBJ2-2	.	TGTGCCAGCAGTGCCCTAGCGGGGCACACCGGGGAGCTGTTTTTT	CASSALAGHTGELFF
TRBV7-8	TRBD1	TRBJ2-1	.	TGTGCCAGCAGCTTAGCGGGAACAGGGGGAGGTCACAATGAGCAGTTCTTC	CASSLAGTGGGHNEQFF
TRBV7-3	.	TRBJ2-3	.	TGTGCCAGCAGCGTCCTTTATACGCAGTATTTT	CASSVLYTQYF
TRBV28	TRBD1	TRBJ2-7	.	TGTGCCAGCAGTCCATCAGGGGGCAGGGCGTACGAGCAGTACTTC	CASSPSGGRAYEQYF
TRBV20-1	TRBD1	TRBJ1-1	few	TGCAGTGCTAGGGGACAGGGGGAAGCTTTCTTT	CSARGQGEAFF
TRBV2	TRBD2	TRBJ2-1	.	TGTGCCAGCAGTGAATCTAGCGGGAGGTCGGAGGAGCAGTTCTTC	CASSESSGRSEEQFF
TRBV4-1	.	TRBJ2-7	.	TGCGCCAGCAGCCAAGATCTAGGCTCCCTCTACGAGCAGTACTTC	CASSQDLGSLYEQYF